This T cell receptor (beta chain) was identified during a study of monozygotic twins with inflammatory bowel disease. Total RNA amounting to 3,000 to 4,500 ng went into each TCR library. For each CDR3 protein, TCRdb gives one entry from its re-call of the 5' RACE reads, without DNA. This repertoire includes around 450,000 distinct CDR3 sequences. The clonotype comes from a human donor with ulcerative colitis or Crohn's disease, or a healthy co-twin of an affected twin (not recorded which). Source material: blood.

CDR3 in amino acids: CASSSGIYGYTF. The J gene is TRBJ1-2, the V gene TRBV28; the TCRdb call, TRBD1, lacks DNA for checking. This CDR3 is 12 amino acids long. Germline values: CDR1 MDHEN, CDR2 SYDVKM.